The rows below give T cell receptor beta chains drawn from one sample of a study of T-cell memory formation after mild COVID-19. Each CDR3 protein is one row after TCRdb ran MiXCR on the 5' RACE reads. The sample carries under 300,000 distinct CDR3 sequences, about a sixth recorded once. Input material: PBMCs or a T cell subset sorted from them (not recorded which). These receptors originate from a man aged 18 to 30 who had mild COVID-19 (a few samples of this study predate the infection). Cell type and time point are not known. The CDR3 runs from the conserved cysteine through the conserved F or W. D genes are given only for firm matches. Clone size, where shown, is once, few, many, or a class for clones that have expanded.

clone size	CDR3 length	V gene	D gene	J gene	CDR3 DNA	CDR3 protein
NA	17	TRBV4-1	NA	TRBJ2-6	TGCGCCAGCAGCCCGGGCCAGGGGAGATCAGGGGCCAACGTCCTGACTTTC	CASSPGQGRSGANVLTF
NA	17	TRBV4-3	NA	TRBJ1-4	TGCGCCAGCAGCCAAGATTATGGTGGTGTCCTTAATGAAAAACTGTTTTTT	CASSQDYGGVLNEKLFF
few	15	TRBV21-1	NA	TRBJ2-3	TGTGCCAGCAGCATTCACTCTCAGGGAACAGATACGCAGTATTTT	CASSIHSQGTDTQYF
NA	15	TRBV5-5	NA	TRBJ1-3	TGTGCCAGCAGCTTCCGGCTGGCGGGAGGAAACACCATATATTTT	CASSFRLAGGNTIYF
NA	12	TRBV29-1	NA	TRBJ1-1	TGCAGCGGTAACCGGGGGAACACTGAAGCTTTCTTT	CSGNRGNTEAFF
NA	15	TRBV5-1	NA	TRBJ1-4	TGCGCCAGCAGCTTAAGGGTGGGAACTAATGAAAAACTGTTTTTT	CASSLRVGTNEKLFF
few	15	TRBV27	TRBD1	TRBJ1-1	TGTGCCAGCAGTAGACGCAGGGGGATCGCGACTGAAGCTTTCTTT	CASSRRRGIATEAFF
few	13	TRBV3-1	NA	TRBJ2-1	TGTGCCAGCAGCCCTCACGCGGTACATGAGCAGTTCTTC	CASSPHAVHEQFF
few	15	TRBV20-1	NA	TRBJ1-4	TGCAGTGCTAGAGGCGGTACCCTGAGGCAGGAAAAACTGTTTTTT	CSARGGTLRQEKLFF
NA	15	TRBV9	TRBD1	TRBJ1-6	TGTGCCAGCAGCCCTACCGGGACAGGGGTCTCACCCCTCCACTTT	CASSPTGTGVSPLHF